The 29 T cell receptor beta chains below come from one sample, sequenced in a study of shared clonotypes between healthy human individuals. The naive CD8 population came from CD45RO-negative cells selected for CCR7, without terminally differentiated effector memory CD45RA+ cells. Some clones are missing from TCRdb's copy, which holds only in-frame ones; the method was immunoSEQ multiplex PCR. This table has about 2 million clones, less than 95% appearing once. Sequences were obtained from naive CD8+ T cells sorted from blood. These TCRs come from a man between 18 and 29 years old in good health.

The genes are TRBV7-2 and TRBJ2-3; no reliable D call. CDR1 and CDR2 (germline): SGHTA, FQGNSA. V lost 2 bases to trimming and J lost 2 bases, with 14 bases between them. The CDR3 extends over 16 amino acids. As DNA, the CDR3 is TGTGCCAGCAGCTTAATCCCTGGTTCCGTCACAGATACGCAGTATTTT. Encoded protein: CASSLIPGSVTDTQYF.

J is TRBJ2-1 and V is TRBV6-5; 7 bases line up with TRBD1. Germline trimming cut 6 bases from V and 4 bases from J; bases unmatched to any gene: 6. Germline loops: CDR1 MNHEY, CDR2 SVGAGI. The CDR3 runs to 14 residues. The DNA for the CDR3 is TGTGCCAGCAGGTCACAGGGGTCATACAATGAGCAGTTCTTC. Protein sequence: CASRSQGSYNEQFF.

This chain links TRBV19 with TRBJ1-2; no reliable D call. CDR1 LNHDA and CDR2 SQIVND come from the germline V gene (reference sequence). The CDR3 extends over 14 amino acids. V was shortened by 1 base and J by 7 bases, with 13 bases between the two germline ends. The CDR3 reads CASSIGEGIGGYTF. In nucleotides, the CDR3 is TGTGCCAGTAGTATAGGGGAAGGGATAGGTGGCTACACCTTC.

CDR3 loop: CASSYSGGYTIYF. CDR3 DNA: TGTGCCAGCAGTTACTCAGGCGGGTACACCATATATTTT. The J gene is TRBJ1-3, the V gene TRBV6-5; D is uncertain. V was pared by 0 bases and J by 8 bases, with 8 bases between. This CDR3 has 13 residues. Germline CDR1 MNHEY, CDR2 SVGAGI.

The V and J genes are TRBV2 and TRBJ2-7, with 12 bases identical to TRBD2. The CDR3 covers 15 residues. Germline V gives CDR1 SNHLY, CDR2 FYNNEI. Trimming cost V 8 bases and J 4 bases; bases outside gene matches: 9. CDR3 nucleotide sequence: TGTGCCAGCTCCGGGACTAGCGGGCAGGGATACGAGCAGTACTTC. Its translation: CASSGTSGQGYEQYF.

The rearrangement joins TRBV6-1 to TRBJ2-7; D is possibly TRBD2 (5 bases). The CDR3 spans 13 residues. V was shortened by 5 bases and J by 3 bases, with 11 bases between the two germline ends. The germline V gene encodes CDR1 MNHNS and CDR2 SASEGT. The CDR3 here is CASSTDLDYEQYF. For the CDR3, the DNA is TGTGCCAGCAGTACGGACTTAGACTACGAGCAGTACTTC.

This clone was detected only once. The chain uses TRBV7-6 and TRBJ2-7; D is possibly TRBD2 (6 bases). CDR3 size: 15 residues. The V and J ends lost 5 bases and 6 bases respectively, with 20 bases between them. Germline V gives CDR1 SGHVS, CDR2 FNYEAQ. For the CDR3, the DNA is TGTGCCAGCAGCCCGACCGGGAGCCCCAAGGCCGAGCAGTACTTC. Its translation is CASSPTGSPKAEQYF.

The chain joins TRBV5-6 to TRBJ2-7; 7 bases fit TRBD1. The germline V gene has CDR1 SGHDT and CDR2 YYEEEE. The CDR3 runs 14 residues. The ends lost 4 bases at V and 3 bases at J; junction bases unmatched: 7. The DNA for the CDR3 is TGTGCCAGCAGCCCAGCCGGGACAGACTACGAGCAGTACTTC. This gives the protein CASSPAGTDYEQYF.

This chain uses TRBV5-1 with TRBJ2-7, with TRBD1 identical over 7 bases. Per the germline V gene, CDR1 is SGHRS and CDR2 is YFSETQ. CDR3 size: 14 residues. Trimming cost V 4 bases and J 3 bases; bases outside gene matches: 7. The DNA for the CDR3 is TGCGCCAGCAGCAACCGGGACAGTAGCTACGAGCAGTACTTC. This gives the protein CASSNRDSSYEQYF.

The genes are TRBV9 and TRBJ2-5, with D uncertain. This CDR3 is built from 14 residues. Germline-derived CDR1 and CDR2 are SGDLS and YYNGEE. Trimming left V 4 bases short and J 0 bases short, with 10 bases between. The CDR3 loop reads CASSNERYQETQYF. DNA for the CDR3: TGTGCCAGCAGCAATGAGAGGTACCAAGAGACCCAGTACTTC.

This chain connects TRBV5-4 to TRBJ2-1; D remains unclear. V shed 0 bases and J shed 9 bases, with 13 bases lying between them. The CDR3 extends over 14 amino acids. Looked up from germline, CDR1 is SGHNT and CDR2 is YYREEE (reference sequence). The CDR3 DNA follows: TGTGCCAGCAGCTTGGTGGTAGCTGGTGGTGAGCAGTTCTTC. Protein: CASSLVVAGGEQFF.

The CDR3 DNA sequence: TGCGCCAGCAGCTTGGGGGACAGGCTCTCCTACGAGCAGTACTTC. It is translated as CASSLGDRLSYEQYF. This rearrangement joins TRBV5-1 to TRBJ2-7, with 8 bases that match TRBD1. Germline-derived CDR1 and CDR2 are SGHRS and YFSETQ. The CDR3 is 15 amino acids. Trimming took 0 bases from V and 0 from J; bases not matched to a gene: 2.

A note on this clone: At one boundary the junction diverges from the germline segment, which might be a read error. This chain connects TRBV13 to TRBJ2-1; D tentatively fits TRBD1 or TRBD2 (6 bases each). Per the germline V gene, CDR1 is PRHDT and CDR2 is FYEKMQ (reference sequence). The CDR3 extends over 15 amino acids. Written as DNA, the CDR3 is TGTGCCAGCAGCGTAGGAGGGGGTACCTACAATGAGCAGTTCTTC. As protein: CASSVGGGTYNEQFF.

The chain joins TRBV28 to TRBJ1-5; TRBD1 might be the D (5 bases). The CDR3 extends over 14 amino acids. Trimming removed 7 bases from V and 4 bases from J, with 14 bases in between. Looked up from germline, CDR1 is MDHEN and CDR2 is SYDVKM. This CDR3 reads CASILGTGNQPQHF. DNA for the CDR3: TGTGCCAGCATCCTAGGGACGGGAAATCAGCCCCAGCATTTT.

The rearrangement links TRBV27 to TRBJ2-7; 10 bases fit TRBD1. The CDR3 totals 14 residues. Per the germline V gene, CDR1 is MNHEY and CDR2 is SMNVEV (reference sequence). With 1 base clipped from V and 5 bases from J, the junction kept 2 bases outside the gene matches. The DNA for the CDR3 is TGTGCCAGCAGTTTATACGGACAGGGGGACGAGCAGTACTTC. Protein product: CASSLYGQGDEQYF.

The chain recombines TRBV4-1 with TRBJ2-3, with D unclear. V gave up 4 bases and J gave up 6 bases, with 8 bases separating them. This CDR3 contains 12 residues. Germline V gene data show CDR1 as MGHRA and CDR2 as YSYEKL. Here the CDR3 reads CASSPLGDTQYF. Here the CDR3 DNA reads TGCGCCAGCAGCCCCCTAGGGGATACGCAGTATTTT.

The gene calls are TRBV30 and TRBJ2-3; TRBD1 matches 7 bases. Germline V lookup: CDR1 GTSNPN, CDR2 SVGIG (reference sequence). There are 14 residues in the CDR3. J lost 3 bases, V lost 4 bases, and 7 bases had no gene match. DNA of the CDR3: TGTGCCTGGACGGCAGGGGGTAATACAGATACGCAGTATTTT. This sequence encodes CAWTAGGNTDTQYF.

The rearrangement uses TRBV6-5 and TRBJ1-1; D gene unclear. The germline V and J ends were trimmed by 4 bases and 0 bases, with 15 bases remaining between them. The CDR3 consists of 16 residues. The germline V gene encodes CDR1 MNHEY and CDR2 SVGAGI. CDR3 amino acids: CASSSYPAEMNTEAFF. DNA for the CDR3: TGTGCCAGCAGTTCCTACCCTGCGGAGATGAACACTGAAGCTTTCTTT.

About this clone itself: The sample contains more than one DNA sequence encoding this CDR3. The chain joins TRBV6-5 to TRBJ1-2, with D unclear. Germline V lookup: CDR1 MNHEY, CDR2 SVGAGI. V shed 0 bases and J shed 8 bases, with 10 bases lying between them. This CDR3 contains 13 residues. CDR3 in amino acids: CASSYSRGSGYTF. CDR3 DNA: TGTGCCAGCAGTTACTCGCGGGGTTCGGGCTACACCTTC.

In this sample, this clone turned up once. V and J are TRBV10-2 and TRBJ2-1, with D unclear. The V and J ends lost 4 bases and 1 base respectively, with 11 bases between them. The CDR3 covers 15 residues. The germline CDR1 and CDR2 sequences are WSHSY and SAAADI. The CDR3 nucleotides are TGCGCCAGCAGTGCTCCCCCGCCTTCCTACAATGAGCAGTTCTTC. Amino acid sequence: CASSAPPPSYNEQFF.

This sequence joins TRBV2 and TRBJ2-5; maybe TRBD2 (5 bases). The germline CDR1 and CDR2 sequences are SNHLY and FYNNEI. The CDR3 is 13 amino acids. Trimming pared 4 bases from V and 5 bases from J, leaving 11 bases between. The DNA for the CDR3 is TGTGCCAGCAGTGGAGGGAGATCGGAGACCCAGTACTTC. Its protein product is CASSGGRSETQYF.

This clone was seen just once. The V call is TRBV9, the J call TRBJ2-3; D is tentatively TRBD1 or TRBD2 (5 bases each). The CDR3 has 16 amino acids. Germline V gene data show CDR1 as SGDLS and CDR2 as YYNGEE. The V gene lost 0 bases and the J gene lost 2 bases, with 13 bases spanning the gap. The CDR3 loop reads CASSVGGSTFTDTQYF. The CDR3, as DNA: TGTGCCAGCAGCGTAGGGGGGAGTACCTTCACAGATACGCAGTATTTT.

This chain joins TRBV19 and TRBJ2-7, with D uncertain. Trimming took off 1 base at V and 7 bases at J, with 8 bases between the two ends. The CDR3 has 12 amino acids. The germline V gene has CDR1 LNHDA and CDR2 SQIVND (reference sequence). The DNA of the CDR3 is TGTGCCAGTAGTATAGCGGATAGGGAGCAGTACTTC. Protein: CASSIADREQYF.

V and J are TRBV14 and TRBJ2-5, with 12 bases identical to TRBD2. Trimming took 5 bases from V and 4 from J; bases not matched to a gene: 5. Germline V gives CDR1 SGHDN, CDR2 FVKESK. The CDR3 sequence is 15 residues long. The CDR3 sequence is CASSGGLAGSETQYF. CDR3 DNA: TGTGCCAGCAGCGGAGGACTAGCGGGGTCAGAGACCCAGTACTTC.

The chain links TRBV29-1 to TRBJ2-3; D is perhaps TRBD1 (6 bases). Trimming took 7 bases from V and 0 from J, leaving 29 bases between them. Per the germline V gene, CDR1 is SQVTM and CDR2 is ANQGSEA. The CDR3 is 19 amino acids. As DNA, the CDR3 is TGCAGCGCTCGACTTTTCTTGGAGGTACAGGACAGTAGCACAGATACGCAGTATTTT. As protein: CSARLFLEVQDSSTDTQYF.

The chain is built from TRBV11-2 and TRBJ2-2; D not certain. Trimming removed 8 bases at V and 5 bases at J, with 9 bases between. Germline V gene lookup returns CDR1 SGHAT and CDR2 FQNNGV. This CDR3 has 12 amino acids. The CDR3 region has the DNA TGTGCCAGCCGGGCTGGGACCGGGGAGCTGTTTTTT. Translation gives CASRAGTGELFF. The whole variable domain, filled in from reference TRBV11-2 and TRBJ2-2, reads EAGVAQSPRYKIIEKRQSVAFWCNPISGHATLYWYQQILGQGPKLLIQFQNNGVVDDSQLPKDRFSAERLKGVDSTLKIQPAKLEDSAVYLCASRAGTGELFFGEGSRLTVL.

This chain connects TRBV30 to TRBJ2-7, with D possibly being TRBD2 (7 bases). The V end was cut by 2 bases, the J end by 6 bases, with 11 bases between. The CDR3 spans 12 residues. Germline values: CDR1 GTSNPN, CDR2 SVGIG (reference sequence). This chain's CDR3 is CAWSKGGGEQYF. DNA for the CDR3: TGTGCCTGGAGTAAAGGGGGGGGCGAGCAGTACTTC.

Here the CDR3 DNA reads TGTGCCAGCAGGGTGGACTATGGCTACACCTTC. This encodes CASRVDYGYTF. The chain couples TRBV2 to TRBJ1-2, with D unresolved. The CDR3 runs to 11 residues. Trimming removed 6 bases at V and 3 bases at J, with 5 bases between. Germline assignment: CDR1 SNHLY and CDR2 FYNNEI.

The chain links TRBV2 to TRBJ2-6, with 7 bases that match TRBD1. CDR3 length equals 16 residues. The junction had 10 bases not matched to a gene; V was cut back by 7 bases and J by 4 bases. The germline gives CDR1 SNHLY, CDR2 FYNNEI. CDR3 region: CASTTQQGTGANVLTF. CDR3 in DNA: TGTGCCAGCACGACTCAACAGGGGACCGGGGCCAACGTCCTGACTTTC.